Each of the 25 T cell receptor beta chains below was sequenced from the same sample in a study of T-cell reconstitution after alpha-beta-depleted transplantation in children. Unique molecular identifiers tagged the TCRbeta library. TCRdb ran MiXCR on the PCR reads and lists one entry per CDR3 protein. Among some 640,000 distinct CDR3 sequences listed, approximately 16% were seen once. The material was PBMCs from the stem cell graft donor, obtained from the stem cell graft. The receptors here all came from a human donor who donated a stem cell graft to a child with acute myeloid leukemia.

The genes are TRBV6-1 and TRBJ2-1; 7 bases are shared with TRBD1. CDR1 is MNHNS, CDR2 SASEGT, per germline. The CDR3 spans 14 residues. The trim removed 8 bases at V and 3 bases at J, leaving 7 bases unmatched. In nucleotides, the CDR3 is TGTGCCAGCCACCGTCGGGACAGCTACAATGAGCAGTTCTTC. It yields the protein CASHRRDSYNEQFF.

V is TRBV5-1 and J is TRBJ2-3; D is unresolved. Looked up from germline, CDR1 is SGHRS and CDR2 is YFSETQ. With 5 bases removed from V and 4 bases from J, the gap between germline ends came to 11 bases. This CDR3 region has 13 residues. CDR3 residues: CASSGREPDTQYF. The CDR3 nucleotides read TGCGCCAGCAGTGGTAGGGAACCAGATACGCAGTATTTT. Using reference TRBV5-1 and TRBJ2-3 for the parts outside the CDR3, the full variable domain is KAGVTQTPRYLIKTRGQQVTLSCSPISGHRSVSWYQQTPGQGLQFLFEYFSETQRNKGNFPGRFSGRQFSNSRSEMNVSTLELGDSALYLCASSGREPDTQYFGPGTRLTVL.

This clonotype came up many times. This chain connects TRBV5-1 to TRBJ2-1; D may match TRBD1 or TRBD2 (5 bases each). V gave up 1 base and J gave up 3 bases, with 14 bases separating them. The germline V gene encodes CDR1 SGHRS and CDR2 YFSETQ. This CDR3 is 16 amino acids long. For the CDR3, the DNA is TGCGCCAGCAGCTTGATGGCAGGGAGTTTCTACAATGAGCAGTTCTTC. Its translation: CASSLMAGSFYNEQFF.

In this sample, this clonotype turned up a few times. This sequence joins TRBV7-2 and TRBJ2-5, with a weak D call TRBD1 (5 bases). This CDR3 comprises 17 residues. Germline V gene lookup returns CDR1 SGHTA and CDR2 FQGNSA. Trimming pared 2 bases from V and 5 bases from J, leaving 21 bases between. The CDR3 bases are TGTGCCAGCAGCTTAATCAGCTCGCAAGGGGTCCGGGAGACCCAGTACTTC. Protein: CASSLISSQGVRETQYF.

This clonotype was detected many times. The chain is built from TRBV25-1 and TRBJ2-3; D gene uncertain. This CDR3 is 10 amino acids long. V was pared by 3 bases and J by 9 bases, with 4 bases between. Germline lookup yields CDR1 MGHDK and CDR2 SYGVNS. CDR3 DNA: TGTGCCAGCAGTGATGGAACGCAGTATTTT. Protein: CASSDGTQYF.

This clonotype was recorded a few times. CDR3 sequence: CSPDLPRGRNGYTF. Here the CDR3 DNA reads TGCAGTCCTGACCTCCCACGGGGAAGAAATGGCTACACCTTC. The chain is built from TRBV20-1 and TRBJ1-2; D remains ambiguous. The CDR3 extends over 14 amino acids. Between the trimmed V and J ends, which lost 8 bases and 6 bases, there was a span of 22 bases. Germline CDR1 and CDR2: DFQATT and SNEGSKA (reference sequence).

This clonotype was observed many times. This sequence joins TRBV25-1 and TRBJ2-7; D ambiguous. V dropped 2 bases and J dropped 1 base, with 6 bases sitting between them. This CDR3 has 13 amino acids. Per germline, CDR1 MGHDK and CDR2 SYGVNS. CDR3 protein: CASSERQSYEQYF. CDR3 coding DNA: TGTGCCAGCAGTGAACGGCAGTCCTACGAGCAGTACTTC.

The V and J genes are TRBV6-6 and TRBJ2-1; the D is unclear. Germline V gene sequence: CDR1 MNHNY, CDR2 SVGAGI (reference sequence). The V gene lost 7 bases and the J gene lost 6 bases, with 13 bases spanning the gap. This CDR3 spans 13 amino acids. The CDR3 DNA sequence: TGTGCCAGCAAAGTCGGACCTTTCAATGAGCAGTTCTTC. This encodes CASKVGPFNEQFF.

This clonotype was recorded many times. The rearrangement uses TRBV20-1 and TRBJ1-6; the D is unclear. This CDR3 spans 13 amino acids. Trimming pared 2 bases from V and 8 bases from J, leaving 10 bases between. CDR1 and CDR2 (germline): DFQATT, SNEGSKA (reference sequence). The CDR3 DNA reads TGCAGTGCTAGACTAGATTTGTATTCACCCCTCCACTTT. This codes for CSARLDLYSPLHF.

This clonotype was detected many times. Written as DNA, the CDR3 is TGCGCCAGCAGCTTCCTAGGCTCCTACAATGAGCAGTTCTTC. It translates to CASSFLGSYNEQFF. The chain uses TRBV5-1 and TRBJ2-1; D is unresolved. Looked up from germline, CDR1 is SGHRS and CDR2 is YFSETQ. This CDR3 is built from 14 residues. Trimming left V 2 bases short and J 0 bases short, with 6 bases between. The variable domain in full, completed from reference TRBV5-1 and TRBJ2-1, reads KAGVTQTPRYLIKTRGQQVTLSCSPISGHRSVSWYQQTPGQGLQFLFEYFSETQRNKGNFPGRFSGRQFSNSRSEMNVSTLELGDSALYLCASSFLGSYNEQFFGPGTRLTVL.

The rearrangement joins TRBV14 to TRBJ1-1; perhaps TRBD1 as D (6 bases). Trimming stripped 0 bases from V and 11 bases from J, with 16 bases between. This CDR3 comprises 14 residues. The germline V gene encodes CDR1 SGHDN and CDR2 FVKESK. The CDR3 loop is CASSQDLRGQLAFF. Written as DNA, the CDR3 is TGTGCCAGCAGCCAAGATCTCCGGGGGCAGTTGGCTTTCTTT.

There are a few counts of this clonotype. No DNA is shown, since the ends of the CDR3 on it are uncertain; the CDR3 is the one TCRdb lists. V is TRBV5-1 and J is TRBJ2-1; the DNA was not compared with TRBD1, the D call given in the table. The germline gives CDR1 SGHRS, CDR2 YFSETQ. The CDR3 contains 14 residues when both ends are counted. The CDR3 here is CASSWGQGAGNEFF.

V and J are TRBV30 and TRBJ2-3; unclear D gene. The germline V gene encodes CDR1 GTSNPN and CDR2 SVGIG (reference sequence). There are 12 residues in the CDR3. V was cut by 0 bases and J by 3 bases, with 4 bases left in between. The CDR3 sequence: CAWSVRTDTQYF. Written as DNA, the CDR3 is TGTGCCTGGAGTGTACGTACAGATACGCAGTATTTT.

This clonotype was found many times. CDR3 coding DNA: TGTGCCACCAGCAGGGACCTTGGGCCTTACAATGAGCAGTTCTTC. Encoded protein: CATSRDLGPYNEQFF. The J gene is TRBJ2-1, the V gene TRBV15, with D unclear. This CDR3 has 15 amino acids. The ends were cut back, 3 bases at V and 4 bases at J, with 13 bases in the middle. The V gene's germline CDR1 is LNHNV and CDR2 YYDKDF (reference sequence). Full variable domain (remainder filled in from reference TRBV15 and TRBJ2-1): DAMVIQNPRYQVTQFGKPVTLSCSQTLNHNVMYWYQQKSSQAPKLLFHYYDKDFNNEADTPDNFQSRRPNTSFCFLDIRSPGLGDTAMYLCATSRDLGPYNEQFFGPGTRLTVL.

This chain joins TRBV6-1 and TRBJ1-5; no definite D call. V lost 6 bases and J 0 bases, leaving 18 bases between the germline ends. CDR3 length equals 17 residues. CDR1 is MNHNS, CDR2 SASEGT, per germline. The CDR3 DNA sequence: TGTGCCAGCAGCCCCGAGGCAGGACCCTATAGCAATCAGCCCCAGCATTTT. Translated, it gives CASSPEAGPYSNQPQHF.

The chain recombines TRBV24-1 with TRBJ2-5; 10 bases are a match to TRBD2. After removal of 7 bases from V and 5 bases from J, the junction contained 9 bases not matched to a gene. CDR1 KGHDR and CDR2 SFDVKD come from the germline V gene. CDR3 size: 15 residues. The chain's CDR3 is CATSPSGGPRETQYF. CDR3 nucleotides: TGTGCCACCAGCCCTAGCGGGGGCCCCCGGGAGACCCAGTACTTC.

This clonotype has at least ten counts. The CDR3 loop reads CASSLETSTDTQYF. As DNA, the CDR3 is TGTGCCAGCAGTTTGGAGACTAGCACAGATACGCAGTATTTT. This sequence joins TRBV12-3 or TRBV12-4 and TRBJ2-3, with D unclear. CDR3 size: 14 residues. V dropped 3 bases and J dropped 0 bases, with 7 bases sitting between them.

There are many counts of this clonotype. The rearrangement joins TRBV29-1 to TRBJ1-2; possibly TRBD1 for D (5 bases). Germline CDR1 and CDR2: SQVTM and ANQGSEA. Trimming took off 3 bases at V and 5 bases at J, with 10 bases between the two ends. CDR3 length: 12 residues. The CDR3 DNA is TGCAGCGTTGAGACAGCTCGGTATGGCTACACCTTC. As protein: CSVETARYGYTF.

This clonotype has only a few counts. The rearrangement joins TRBV7-9 to TRBJ2-1; a possible D gene is TRBD1 (6 bases). Per the germline V gene, CDR1 is SEHNR and CDR2 is FQNEAQ (reference sequence). CDR3 size: 12 residues. The V and J ends lost 5 bases and 12 bases respectively, with 14 bases between them. The chain's CDR3 is CASSRDNSGQFF. DNA of the CDR3: TGTGCCAGCAGCCGGGACAATTCCGGGCAGTTCTTC.

This clonotype was found a few times. The rearrangement uses TRBV7-9 and TRBJ2-1, with D possibly TRBD1 on 8 matching bases. The germline CDR1 and CDR2 sequences are SEHNR and FQNEAQ (reference sequence). The CDR3 has 13 residues. Trimming took 1 base from V and 12 from J, leaving 13 bases between them. CDR3 nucleotides: TGTGCCAGCAGCTTAGGGACAGGGAGGGGGCAGTTCTTC. Residues: CASSLGTGRGQFF.

V is TRBV12-3 or TRBV12-4 and J is TRBJ2-2; 9 positions match TRBD2. V lost 7 bases and J lost 1; bases outside the gene matches: 10. The CDR3 has 17 amino acids. As DNA, the CDR3 is TGTGCCAGCATGGGACTAGCTCATAAGGAGAACACCGGGGAGCTGTTTTTT. It translates to CASMGLAHKENTGELFF.

The chain couples TRBV27 to TRBJ1-2; 10 nucleotides align to TRBD1. V shed 2 bases, J shed 2 bases, and the junction held 2 bases outside the gene matches. The length of the CDR3 is 15 residues. Per germline, CDR1 MNHEY and CDR2 SMNVEV (reference sequence). The CDR3 coding sequence is TGTGCCAGCAGTTTAATGGGACAGGGGAACTATGGCTACACCTTC. Its protein product is CASSLMGQGNYGYTF.

V gene TRBV5-1 combines with J gene TRBJ2-3, with TRBD1 identical over 9 bases. Looked up from germline, CDR1 is SGHRS and CDR2 is YFSETQ. Losses at the gene ends were 7 bases for V and 3 bases for J; bases not matched to a gene: 12. The CDR3 has 16 amino acids. DNA for the CDR3: TGCGCCAGCCTCCGGGGACAGGGCGGGAGAACAGATACGCAGTATTTT. It is translated as CASLRGQGGRTDTQYF.

This clonotype was picked up many times. This rearrangement joins TRBV20-1 to TRBJ2-5; no firm D call. V was cut by 1 base and J by 0 bases, with 3 bases left in between. The germline gives CDR1 DFQATT, CDR2 SNEGSKA (reference sequence). The CDR3 consists of 12 residues. DNA for the CDR3: TGCAGTGCTAGAGGGTACCAAGAGACCCAGTACTTC. Protein sequence: CSARGYQETQYF.

The rearrangement links TRBV7-9 to TRBJ2-2; D unclear. The length of the CDR3 is 15 residues. Trimming removed 6 bases at V and 4 bases at J, with 15 bases between. The germline gives CDR1 SEHNR, CDR2 FQNEAQ (reference sequence). The CDR3 is CASREKGVGTGELFF. The DNA of the CDR3 is TGTGCCAGCAGGGAGAAGGGCGTAGGCACCGGGGAGCTGTTTTTT.